The 16 T cell receptor beta chains presented below share a single source sample, sequenced in a study of radiotherapy plus CTLA-4 blockade in lung cancer. The data were produced by immunoSEQ multiplex PCR, yet TCRdb's version contains in-frame clones alone and is incomplete. The sample records tens of thousands of clones, roughly 60% being singletons. This specimen consisted of peripheral blood, obtained from a patient treated with radiotherapy plus ipilimumab. The receptors come from a human donor with non-small cell lung cancer who had a partial response to radiotherapy plus ipilimumab.

V and J are TRBV2 and TRBJ1-2; D remains ambiguous. CDR3 length equals 14 residues. Germline values: CDR1 SNHLY, CDR2 FYNNEI. The V end lost 3 bases, the J end lost 4 bases, and 12 bases lay between the germline ends. The CDR3 DNA follows: TGTGCCAGCAGTGAGCGCCGGGTGAGCTATGGCTACACCTTC. This sequence encodes CASSERRVSYGYTF.

This chain joins TRBV29-1 and TRBJ2-1, with 14 bases identical to TRBD2. CDR3 size: 16 residues. In germline, CDR1 is SQVTM, CDR2 ANQGSEA. The V and J ends lost 6 bases and 7 bases, in that order; junction bases with no gene match: 11. This CDR3 is CSVDRLAGGLRNEQFF. The CDR3 DNA reads as TGCAGCGTGGACCGACTAGCGGGGGGGTTAAGGAATGAGCAGTTCTTC.

About this clone: Germline and junction disagree at one end, which may indicate a read error. Other DNA sequences in this specimen translate into the identical CDR3. DNA for the CDR3: TGCGCCAGCAGTCCCCAGACAGGGGTCCTCACAGATACGCAGTATTTT. Its translation is CASSPQTGVLTDTQYF. This chain joins TRBV27 and TRBJ2-3; 8 bases line up with TRBD1. This CDR3 has 16 amino acids. The germline CDR1 and CDR2 sequences are MNHEY and SMNVEV (reference sequence).

This chain joins TRBV5-8 and TRBJ1-4, with D perhaps matching TRBD1 (5 bases). Germline CDR1 is SGHTS and CDR2 is YDEGEE. The CDR3 is 14 amino acids. The V and J ends lost 6 bases and 7 bases respectively, with 16 bases between them. CDR3 DNA: TGTGCCAGCAACCGACCCAGGGCTGGTGAAAAACTGTTTTTT. Its protein product is CASNRPRAGEKLFF. Using reference TRBV5-8 and TRBJ1-4 for the parts outside the CDR3, the full variable domain is EAGVTQSPTHLIKTRGQQATLRCSPISGHTSVYWYQQALGLGLQFLLWYDEGEERNRGNFPPRFSGRQFPNYSSELNVNALELEDSALYLCASNRPRAGEKLFFGSGTQLSVL.

The J gene is TRBJ2-1, the V gene TRBV7-8, with 7 positions matching TRBD2. V was clipped by 6 bases and J by 5 bases; unmatched bases: 10. This CDR3 is 15 amino acids long. Germline CDR1 SGHVS, CDR2 FQNEAQ. CDR3 in amino acids: CASRRAGSDHNEQFF. CDR3 in DNA: TGTGCCAGCAGGCGAGCGGGGTCTGACCACAATGAGCAGTTCTTC.

The chain combines TRBV30 with TRBJ1-6; possible D gene TRBD1, 6 bases. This CDR3 has 16 amino acids. The germline V gene encodes CDR1 GTSNPN and CDR2 SVGIG (reference sequence). V lost 0 bases, J lost 0 bases, and 9 bases lay in between. CDR3 residues: CAWSVGQSSYNSPLHF. The CDR3 DNA reads as TGTGCCTGGAGTGTAGGACAGAGCTCCTATAATTCACCCCTCCACTTT. The full variable domain, completed using reference TRBV30 and TRBJ1-6, is SQTIHQWPATLVQPVGSPLSLECTVEGTSNPNLYWYRQAAGRGLQLLFYSVGIGQISSEVPQNLSASRPQDRQFILSSKKLLLSDSGFYLCAWSVGQSSYNSPLHFGNGTRLTVT.

The rearrangement joins TRBV7-2 to TRBJ2-7; TRBD2 might be the D (6 bases). Between the trimmed V and J ends, which lost 2 bases and 3 bases, there was a span of 8 bases. The germline V gene encodes CDR1 SGHTA and CDR2 FQGNSA. This CDR3 is 13 amino acids long. The CDR3 loop reads CASSLSGDYEQYF. The DNA of the CDR3 is TGTGCCAGCAGCTTATCGGGGGACTACGAGCAGTACTTC.

The chain couples TRBV30 to TRBJ1-4, with 7 positions matching TRBD1. The CDR3 is 15 residues long. J gave up 8 bases and V 1 base, and 10 bases lay outside the gene matches. Germline CDR1 reads GTSNPN; CDR2 reads SVGIG (reference sequence). The CDR3 DNA reads as TGTGCCTGGAGTGAAATAGACAGGGTAAAGGAAAAACTGTTTTTT. Its protein is CAWSEIDRVKEKLFF. The full variable domain, with the rest looked up from reference TRBV30 and TRBJ1-4, is SQTIHQWPATLVQPVGSPLSLECTVEGTSNPNLYWYRQAAGRGLQLLFYSVGIGQISSEVPQNLSASRPQDRQFILSSKKLLLSDSGFYLCAWSEIDRVKEKLFFGSGTQLSVL.

This chain connects TRBV2 to TRBJ2-2; TRBD1 is a possible D gene (7 bases). V was pared by 5 bases and J by 5 bases, with 9 bases between. The length of the CDR3 is 13 residues. The germline gives CDR1 SNHLY, CDR2 FYNNEI. DNA for the CDR3: TGTGCCAGCAGTCAGGGGGGAACCGGGGAGCTGTTTTTT. Encoded protein: CASSQGGTGELFF.

The rearrangement joins TRBV18 to TRBJ1-2; 8 nucleotides align to TRBD1. The germline gives CDR1 KGHSH, CDR2 LQKENI. With V trimmed by 4 bases and J by 5 bases, 9 bases remained unmatched. The CDR3 spans 15 residues. The CDR3 loop is CASSQYDRGNYGYTF. The CDR3 nucleotides read TGTGCCAGCTCACAGTACGACAGGGGAAATTATGGCTACACCTTC.

The chain recombines TRBV7-9 with TRBJ2-3, with 10 bases lining up with TRBD1. This CDR3 is 16 amino acids long. Germline assignment: CDR1 SEHNR and CDR2 FQNEAQ (reference sequence). V shed 1 base and J 1 base; nucleotides not matched to a gene: 2. CDR3 nucleotide sequence: TGTGCCAGCAGCTTAGTAGGGACAGGGGGCACAGATACGCAGTATTTT. This codes for CASSLVGTGGTDTQYF.

The chain links TRBV27 to TRBJ2-5; 7 bases match TRBD1. CDR3 length: 14 residues. Germline values: CDR1 MNHEY, CDR2 SMNVEV (reference sequence). After removal of 6 bases from V and 5 bases from J, the junction contained 9 bases not matched to a gene. The CDR3: CASRPRTGRETQYF. CDR3 in DNA: TGTGCCAGCAGACCCCGGACAGGCCGGGAGACCCAGTACTTC.

CDR3 in DNA: TGTGCCTGGAGTAGACAGGGTATTAATGAAAAACTGTTTTTT. Amino acids: CAWSRQGINEKLFF. This sequence joins TRBV30 and TRBJ1-4; 7 bases are shared with TRBD1. With 2 bases clipped from V and 4 bases from J, the junction kept 4 bases outside the gene matches. CDR3 size: 14 residues. Germline assignment: CDR1 GTSNPN and CDR2 SVGIG (reference sequence).

The chain couples TRBV6-5 to TRBJ2-2, with 12 bases identical to TRBD2. The CDR3 extends over 15 amino acids. CDR1 MNHEY and CDR2 SVGAGI come from the germline V gene. V trimming: 5 bases; J trimming: 6 bases; junction bases outside the gene matches: 4. The CDR3 DNA is TGTGCCAGCAGTCCTCTAGCGGGGGGGCCCGGGGAGCTGTTTTTT. Translated: CASSPLAGGPGELFF.

This chain connects TRBV9 to TRBJ1-5; D is perhaps TRBD1 (5 bases). Trimming pared 0 bases from V and 9 bases from J, leaving 16 bases between. This CDR3 is 15 amino acids long. The V gene's germline CDR1 is SGDLS and CDR2 YYNGEE. CDR3 sequence (DNA): TGTGCCAGCAGCGTAGCTGGGGACTCGACCCGGCCCCAGCATTTT. Residues: CASSVAGDSTRPQHF. Full variable domain (remainder filled in from reference TRBV9 and TRBJ1-5): DSGVTQTPKHLITATGQRVTLRCSPRSGDLSVYWYQQSLDQGLQFLIQYYNGEERAKGNILERFSAQQFPDLHSELNLSSLELGDSALYFCASSVAGDSTRPQHFGDGTRLSIL.

This chain joins TRBV5-1 and TRBJ2-1; D is unresolved. Trimming cost V 4 bases and J 7 bases, with 12 bases left between them. The germline gives CDR1 SGHRS, CDR2 YFSETQ. The CDR3 is made up of 13 amino acids. The CDR3 sequence: CASSPLVENEQFF. The DNA for the CDR3 is TGCGCCAGCAGCCCTCTAGTGGAAAATGAGCAGTTCTTC.